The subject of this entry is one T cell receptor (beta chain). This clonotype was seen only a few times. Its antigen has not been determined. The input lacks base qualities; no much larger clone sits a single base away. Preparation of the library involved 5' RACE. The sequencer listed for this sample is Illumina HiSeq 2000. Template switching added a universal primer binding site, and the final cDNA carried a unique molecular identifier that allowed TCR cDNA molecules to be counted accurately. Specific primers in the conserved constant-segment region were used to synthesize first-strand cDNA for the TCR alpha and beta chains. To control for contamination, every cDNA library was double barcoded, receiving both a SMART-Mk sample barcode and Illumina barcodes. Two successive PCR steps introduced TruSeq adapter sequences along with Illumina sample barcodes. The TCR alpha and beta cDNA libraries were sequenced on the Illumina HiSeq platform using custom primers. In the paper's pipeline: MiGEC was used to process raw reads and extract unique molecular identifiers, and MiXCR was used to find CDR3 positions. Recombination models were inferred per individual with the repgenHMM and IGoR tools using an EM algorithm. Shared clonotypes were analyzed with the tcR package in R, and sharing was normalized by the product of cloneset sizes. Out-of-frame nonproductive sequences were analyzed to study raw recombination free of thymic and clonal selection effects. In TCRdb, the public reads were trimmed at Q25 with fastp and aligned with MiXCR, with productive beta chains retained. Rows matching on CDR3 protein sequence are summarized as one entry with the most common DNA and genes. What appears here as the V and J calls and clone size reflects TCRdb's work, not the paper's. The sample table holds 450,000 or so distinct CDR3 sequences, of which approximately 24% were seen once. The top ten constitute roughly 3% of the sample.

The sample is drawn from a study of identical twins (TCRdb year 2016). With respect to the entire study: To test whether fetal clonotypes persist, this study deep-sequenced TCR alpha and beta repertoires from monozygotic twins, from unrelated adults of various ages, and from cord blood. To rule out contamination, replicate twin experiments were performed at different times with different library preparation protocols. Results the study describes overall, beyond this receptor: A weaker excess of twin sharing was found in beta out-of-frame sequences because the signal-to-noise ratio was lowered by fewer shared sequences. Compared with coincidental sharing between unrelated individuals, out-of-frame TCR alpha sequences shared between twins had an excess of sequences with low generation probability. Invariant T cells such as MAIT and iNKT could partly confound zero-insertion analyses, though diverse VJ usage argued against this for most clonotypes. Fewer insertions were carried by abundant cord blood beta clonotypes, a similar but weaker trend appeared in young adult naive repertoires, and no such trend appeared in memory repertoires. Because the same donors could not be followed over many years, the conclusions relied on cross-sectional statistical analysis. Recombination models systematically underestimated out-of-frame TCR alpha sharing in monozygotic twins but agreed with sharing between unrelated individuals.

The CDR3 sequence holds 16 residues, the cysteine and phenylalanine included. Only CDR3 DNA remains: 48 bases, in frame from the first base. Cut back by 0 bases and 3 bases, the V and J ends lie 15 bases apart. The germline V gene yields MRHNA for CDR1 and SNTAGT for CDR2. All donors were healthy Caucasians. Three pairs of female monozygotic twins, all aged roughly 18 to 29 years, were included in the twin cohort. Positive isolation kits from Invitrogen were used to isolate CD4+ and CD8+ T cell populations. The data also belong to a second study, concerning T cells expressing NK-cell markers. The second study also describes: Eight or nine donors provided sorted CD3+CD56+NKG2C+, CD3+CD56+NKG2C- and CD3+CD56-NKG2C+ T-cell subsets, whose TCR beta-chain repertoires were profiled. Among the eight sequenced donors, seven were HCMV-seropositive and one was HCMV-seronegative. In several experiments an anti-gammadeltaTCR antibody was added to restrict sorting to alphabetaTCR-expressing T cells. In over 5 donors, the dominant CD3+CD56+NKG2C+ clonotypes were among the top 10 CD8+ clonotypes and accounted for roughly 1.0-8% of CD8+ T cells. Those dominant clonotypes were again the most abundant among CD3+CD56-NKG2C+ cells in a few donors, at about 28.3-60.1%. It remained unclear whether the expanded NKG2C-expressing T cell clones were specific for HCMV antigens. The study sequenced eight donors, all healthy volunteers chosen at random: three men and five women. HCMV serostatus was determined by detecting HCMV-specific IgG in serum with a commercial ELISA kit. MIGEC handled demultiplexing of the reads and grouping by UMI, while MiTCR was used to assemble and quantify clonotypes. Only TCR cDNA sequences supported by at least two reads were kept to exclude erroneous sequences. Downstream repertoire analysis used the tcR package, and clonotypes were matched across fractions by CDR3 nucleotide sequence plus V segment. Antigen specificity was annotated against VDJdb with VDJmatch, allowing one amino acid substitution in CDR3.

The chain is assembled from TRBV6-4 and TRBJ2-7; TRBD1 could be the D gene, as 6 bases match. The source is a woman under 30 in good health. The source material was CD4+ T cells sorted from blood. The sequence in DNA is TGTGCCAGCAGTGACTCTAGGGTCGGGACACTCTACGAGCAGTACTTC. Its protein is CASSDSRVGTLYEQYF.